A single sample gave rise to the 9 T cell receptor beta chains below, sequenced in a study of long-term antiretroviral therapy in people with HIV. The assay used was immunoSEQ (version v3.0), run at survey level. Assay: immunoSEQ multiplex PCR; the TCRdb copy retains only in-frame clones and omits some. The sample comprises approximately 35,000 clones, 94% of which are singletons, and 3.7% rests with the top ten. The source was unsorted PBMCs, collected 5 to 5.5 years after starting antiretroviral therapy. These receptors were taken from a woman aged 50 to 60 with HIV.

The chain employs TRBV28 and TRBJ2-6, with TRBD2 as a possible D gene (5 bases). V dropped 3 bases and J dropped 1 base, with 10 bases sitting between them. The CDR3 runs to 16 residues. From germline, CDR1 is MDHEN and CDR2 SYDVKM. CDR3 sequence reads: CASSLRVPSGANVLTF. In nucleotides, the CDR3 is TGTGCCAGCAGTTTGAGGGTGCCGTCTGGGGCCAACGTCCTGACTTTC.

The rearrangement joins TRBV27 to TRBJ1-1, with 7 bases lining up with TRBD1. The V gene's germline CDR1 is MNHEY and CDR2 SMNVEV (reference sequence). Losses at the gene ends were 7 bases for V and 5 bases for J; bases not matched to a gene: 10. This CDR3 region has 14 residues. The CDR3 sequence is CASTHRGKGTEAFF. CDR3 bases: TGTGCCAGCACTCACAGGGGTAAGGGAACTGAAGCTTTCTTT.

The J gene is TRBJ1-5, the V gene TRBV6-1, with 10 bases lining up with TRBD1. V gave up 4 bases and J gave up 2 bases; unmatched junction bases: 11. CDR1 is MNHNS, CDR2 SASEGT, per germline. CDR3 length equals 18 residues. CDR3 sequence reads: CASSGGDRGIWGNQPQHF. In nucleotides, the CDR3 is TGTGCCAGCAGTGGGGGGGACAGGGGAATTTGGGGCAATCAGCCCCAGCATTTT.

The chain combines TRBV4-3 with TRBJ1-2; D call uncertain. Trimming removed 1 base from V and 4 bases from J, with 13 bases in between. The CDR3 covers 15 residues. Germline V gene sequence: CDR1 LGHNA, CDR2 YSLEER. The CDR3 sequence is CASSQGSDSLYGYTF. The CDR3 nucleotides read TGCGCCAGCAGCCAAGGGTCGGACTCGCTCTATGGCTACACCTTC.

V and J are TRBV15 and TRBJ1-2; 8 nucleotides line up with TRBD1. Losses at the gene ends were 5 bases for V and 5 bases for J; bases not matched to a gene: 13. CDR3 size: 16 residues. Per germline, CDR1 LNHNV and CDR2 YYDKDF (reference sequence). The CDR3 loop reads CATSRSAGQGGYGYTF. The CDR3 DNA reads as TGTGCCACCAGCCGAAGTGCAGGACAGGGTGGGTATGGCTACACCTTC.

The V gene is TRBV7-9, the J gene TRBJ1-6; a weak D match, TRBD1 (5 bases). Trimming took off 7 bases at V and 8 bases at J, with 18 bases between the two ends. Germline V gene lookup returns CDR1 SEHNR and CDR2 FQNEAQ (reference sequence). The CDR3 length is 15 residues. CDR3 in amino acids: CASTMVAQGYSPLHF. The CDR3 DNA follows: TGTGCCAGCACCATGGTGGCTCAGGGATATTCACCCCTCCACTTT.

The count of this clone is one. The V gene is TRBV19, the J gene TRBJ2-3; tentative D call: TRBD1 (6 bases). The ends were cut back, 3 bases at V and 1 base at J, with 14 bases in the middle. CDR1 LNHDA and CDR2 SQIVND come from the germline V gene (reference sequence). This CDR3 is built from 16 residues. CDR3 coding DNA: TGTGCCAGTAGTATGGGTGGGGGCCGGGGCACAGATACGCAGTATTTT. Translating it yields CASSMGGGRGTDTQYF. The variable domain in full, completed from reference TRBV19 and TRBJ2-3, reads DGGITQSPKYLFRKEGQNVTLSCEQNLNHDAMYWYRQDPGQGLRLIYYSQIVNDFQKGDIAEGYSVSREKKESFPLTVTSAQKNPTAFYLCASSMGGGRGTDTQYFGPGTRLTVL.

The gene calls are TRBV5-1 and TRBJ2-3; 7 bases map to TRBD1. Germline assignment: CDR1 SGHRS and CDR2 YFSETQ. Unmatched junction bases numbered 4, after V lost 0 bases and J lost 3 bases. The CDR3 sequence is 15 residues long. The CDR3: CASSLEGARTDTQYF. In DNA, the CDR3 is TGCGCCAGCAGCTTGGAGGGGGCGCGGACAGATACGCAGTATTTT.

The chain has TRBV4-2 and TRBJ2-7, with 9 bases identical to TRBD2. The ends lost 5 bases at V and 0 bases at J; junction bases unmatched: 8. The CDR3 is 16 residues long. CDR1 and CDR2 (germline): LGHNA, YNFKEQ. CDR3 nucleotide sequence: TGTGCCAGCAGCGGAGGGGGTAGCGGGGGCTCCTACGAGCAGTACTTC. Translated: CASSGGGSGGSYEQYF.